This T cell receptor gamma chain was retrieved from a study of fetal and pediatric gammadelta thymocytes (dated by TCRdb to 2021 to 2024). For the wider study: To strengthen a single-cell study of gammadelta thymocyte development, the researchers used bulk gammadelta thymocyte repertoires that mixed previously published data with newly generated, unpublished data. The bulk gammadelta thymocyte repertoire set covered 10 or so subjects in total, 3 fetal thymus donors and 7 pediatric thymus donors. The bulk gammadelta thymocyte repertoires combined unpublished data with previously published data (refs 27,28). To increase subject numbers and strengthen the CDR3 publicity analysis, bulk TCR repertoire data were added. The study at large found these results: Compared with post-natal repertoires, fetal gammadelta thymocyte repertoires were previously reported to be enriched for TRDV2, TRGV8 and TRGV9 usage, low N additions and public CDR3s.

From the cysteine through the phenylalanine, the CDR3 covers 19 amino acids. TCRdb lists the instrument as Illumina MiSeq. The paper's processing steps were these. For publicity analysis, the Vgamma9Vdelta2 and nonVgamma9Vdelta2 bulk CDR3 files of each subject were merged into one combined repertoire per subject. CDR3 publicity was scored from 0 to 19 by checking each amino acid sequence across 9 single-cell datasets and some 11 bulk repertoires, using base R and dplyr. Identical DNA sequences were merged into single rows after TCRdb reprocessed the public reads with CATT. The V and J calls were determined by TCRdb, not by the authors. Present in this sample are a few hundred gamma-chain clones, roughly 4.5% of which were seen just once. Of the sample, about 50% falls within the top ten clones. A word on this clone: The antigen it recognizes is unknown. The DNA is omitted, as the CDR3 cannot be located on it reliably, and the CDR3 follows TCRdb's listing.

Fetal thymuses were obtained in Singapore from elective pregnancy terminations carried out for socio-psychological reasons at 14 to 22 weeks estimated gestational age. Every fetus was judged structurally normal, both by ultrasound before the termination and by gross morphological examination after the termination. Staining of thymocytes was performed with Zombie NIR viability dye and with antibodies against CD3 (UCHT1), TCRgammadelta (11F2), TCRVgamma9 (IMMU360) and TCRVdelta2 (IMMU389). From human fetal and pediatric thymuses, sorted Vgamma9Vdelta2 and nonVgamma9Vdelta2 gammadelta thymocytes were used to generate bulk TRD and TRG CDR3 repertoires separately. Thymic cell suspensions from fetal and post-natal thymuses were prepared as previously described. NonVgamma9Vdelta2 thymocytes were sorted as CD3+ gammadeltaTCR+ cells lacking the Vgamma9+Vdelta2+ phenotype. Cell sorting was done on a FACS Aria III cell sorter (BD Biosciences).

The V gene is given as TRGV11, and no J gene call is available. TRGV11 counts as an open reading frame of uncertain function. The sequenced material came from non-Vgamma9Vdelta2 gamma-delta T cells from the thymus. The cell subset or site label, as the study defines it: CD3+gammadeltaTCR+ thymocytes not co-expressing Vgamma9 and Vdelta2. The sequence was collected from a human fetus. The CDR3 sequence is CTTVPAGLGSIYHWLVKIF.